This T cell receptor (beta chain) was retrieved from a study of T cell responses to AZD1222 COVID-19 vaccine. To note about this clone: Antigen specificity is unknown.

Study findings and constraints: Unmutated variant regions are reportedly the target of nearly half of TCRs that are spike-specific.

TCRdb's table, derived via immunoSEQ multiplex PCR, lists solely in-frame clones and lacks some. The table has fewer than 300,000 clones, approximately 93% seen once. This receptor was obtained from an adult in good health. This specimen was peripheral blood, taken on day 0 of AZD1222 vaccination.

CDR3 loop: CASSPQDYGYTF. In nucleotides, the CDR3 is TGTGCCAGCAGTCCCCAAGACTATGGCTACACCTTC. The chain employs TRBV12-3 or TRBV12-4 and TRBJ1-2; D is ambiguous. The CDR3 is 12 residues long. V shed 5 bases and J shed 3 bases, with 7 bases lying between them.